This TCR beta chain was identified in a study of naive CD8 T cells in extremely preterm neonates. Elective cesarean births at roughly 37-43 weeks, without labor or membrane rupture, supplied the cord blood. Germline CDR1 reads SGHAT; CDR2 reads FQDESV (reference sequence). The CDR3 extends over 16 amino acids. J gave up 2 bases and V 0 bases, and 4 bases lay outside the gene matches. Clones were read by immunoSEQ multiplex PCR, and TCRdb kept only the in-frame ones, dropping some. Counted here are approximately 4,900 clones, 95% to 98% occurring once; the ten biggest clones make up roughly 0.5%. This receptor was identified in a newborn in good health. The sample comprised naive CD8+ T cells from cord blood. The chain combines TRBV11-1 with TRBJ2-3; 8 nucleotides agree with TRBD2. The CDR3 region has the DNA TGTGCCAGCAGCTTAGCGGTAGCGGGGTCCACAGATACGCAGTATTTT. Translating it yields CASSLAVAGSTDTQYF. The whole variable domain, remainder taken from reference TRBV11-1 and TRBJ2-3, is EAEVAQSPRYKITEKSQAVAFWCDPISGHATLYWYRQILGQGPELLVQFQDESVVDDSQLPKDRFSAERLKGVDSTLKIQPAELGDSAMYLCASSLAVAGSTDTQYFGPGTRLTVL.